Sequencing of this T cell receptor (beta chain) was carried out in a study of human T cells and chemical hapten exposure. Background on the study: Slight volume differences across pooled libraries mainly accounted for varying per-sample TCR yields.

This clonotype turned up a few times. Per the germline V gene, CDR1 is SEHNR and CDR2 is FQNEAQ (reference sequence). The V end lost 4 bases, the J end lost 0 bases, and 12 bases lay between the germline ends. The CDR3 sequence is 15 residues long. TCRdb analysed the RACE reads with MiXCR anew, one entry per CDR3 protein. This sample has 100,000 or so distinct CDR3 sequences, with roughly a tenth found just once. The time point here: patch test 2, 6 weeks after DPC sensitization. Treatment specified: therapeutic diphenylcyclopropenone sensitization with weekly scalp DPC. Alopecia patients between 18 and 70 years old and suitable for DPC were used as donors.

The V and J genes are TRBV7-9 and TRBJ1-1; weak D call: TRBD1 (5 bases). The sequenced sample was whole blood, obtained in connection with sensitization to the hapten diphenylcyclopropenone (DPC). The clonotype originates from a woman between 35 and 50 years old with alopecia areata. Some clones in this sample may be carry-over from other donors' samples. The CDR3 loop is CASSSTRDLNTEAFF. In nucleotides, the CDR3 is TGTGCCAGCAGCTCTACCAGGGATCTGAACACTGAAGCTTTCTTT.